Each of the 30 T cell receptor beta chains below was sequenced from the same sample in a study of neurological immune-mediated disorders. Each CDR3 protein gets one entry after TCRdb re-called the 5' RACE reads with MiXCR. This table has about 120,000 distinct CDR3 sequences, about 3.2% appearing once. The sample comprised PBMCs. These receptors were taken from a woman in her 30s with multiple sclerosis.

Many counts were recorded for this clonotype. The V gene is TRBV12-3 or TRBV12-4, the J gene TRBJ2-1; 8 nucleotides align to TRBD2. J lost 0 bases, V lost 6 bases, and 4 bases had no gene match. This CDR3 has 15 amino acids. CDR3 region: CASRGLGSSYNEQFF. DNA for the CDR3: TGTGCCAGCAGGGGACTAGGAAGCTCCTACAATGAGCAGTTCTTC.

This clonotype came up many times. This chain connects TRBV5-5 to TRBJ1-4, with D perhaps matching TRBD1 (5 bases). This CDR3 spans 15 amino acids. The V end lost 2 bases, the J end lost 4 bases, and 12 bases lay between the germline ends. Germline values: CDR1 SGHKS, CDR2 YYEKEE (reference sequence). Written as DNA, the CDR3 is TGTGCCAGCAGCTTTACAGGAGGCTATAATGAAAAACTGTTTTTT. Its translation is CASSFTGGYNEKLFF. The full variable domain, in which reference TRBV5-5 and TRBJ1-4 provide the parts outside the CDR3, is DAGVTQSPTHLIKTRGQQVTLRCSPISGHKSVSWYQQVLGQGPQFIFQYYEKEERGRGNFPDRFSARQFPNYSSELNVNALLLGDSALYLCASSFTGGYNEKLFFGSGTQLSVL.

This clonotype was seen ten or more times. The chain employs TRBV20-1 and TRBJ2-1; D is undetermined. The CDR3 runs to 12 residues. The germline V gene encodes CDR1 DFQATT and CDR2 SNEGSKA (reference sequence). The V end lost 5 bases, the J end lost 2 bases, and 7 bases lay between the germline ends. CDR3 in DNA: TGCAGTGCTGAGTTAACCTACAATGAGCAGTTCTTC. The encoded protein is CSAELTYNEQFF.

This clonotype appeared many times. The V call is TRBV20-1, the J call TRBJ2-3, with D maybe TRBD1 (6 bases). CDR3 size: 15 residues. The V and J ends lost 7 bases and 3 bases respectively, with 20 bases between them. Germline V gene lookup returns CDR1 DFQATT and CDR2 SNEGSKA (reference sequence). The chain's CDR3 is CSGGQLKGGTDTQYF. DNA for the CDR3: TGCAGTGGGGGTCAGCTCAAAGGGGGAACAGATACGCAGTATTTT.

This clonotype was observed at least ten times. The V and J genes are TRBV7-2 and TRBJ2-7; TRBD1 is a possible D gene (6 bases). The germline V gene encodes CDR1 SGHTA and CDR2 FQGNSA. Trimming left V 6 bases short and J 3 bases short, with 15 bases between. This CDR3 is 14 amino acids long. CDR3 DNA: TGTGCCAGCAGTTGGACAGTACCAAACTACGAGCAGTACTTC. Its protein is CASSWTVPNYEQYF.

This clonotype came up many times. The chain uses TRBV10-1 and TRBJ2-2; 10 nucleotides agree with TRBD2. Germline CDR1 and CDR2: WNHNN and SYGVQD (reference sequence). The CDR3 has 18 residues. The trim removed 3 bases at V and 3 bases at J, leaving 10 bases unmatched. The CDR3 region has the DNA TGCGCCAGCAGTGATGTAAGCGGGAGGGCCCTCGACACCGGGGAGCTGTTTTTT. As protein: CASSDVSGRALDTGELFF.

This clonotype has ten or more counts. The rearrangement joins TRBV20-1 to TRBJ1-3; D possibly corresponds to TRBD1 (6 bases). The germline V gene has CDR1 DFQATT and CDR2 SNEGSKA (reference sequence). CDR3 size: 15 residues. With 4 bases removed from V and 1 base from J, the gap between germline ends came to 14 bases. For the CDR3, the DNA is TGCAGTGCTACGGCAGGGGCTTTATCTGGAAACACCATATATTTT. Its translation: CSATAGALSGNTIYF.

This clonotype was seen at least ten times. At one end, the junction sequence differs from germline, possibly due to a read error. This chain connects TRBV7-6 to TRBJ2-3; the D is unclear. This CDR3 comprises 15 residues. Germline V gene lookup returns CDR1 SGHVS and CDR2 FNYEAQ. CDR3 region: CASSIAPADTDTQYF. CDR3 coding DNA: TGTGCCAGCAGCATAGCCCCGGCAGACACAGATACGCAGTATTTT. The whole variable domain, filled in from reference TRBV7-6 and TRBJ2-3, reads GAGVSQSPRYKVTKRGQDVALRCDPISGHVSLYWYRQALGQGPEFLTYFNYEAQQDKSGLPNDRFSAERPEGSISTLTIQRTEQRDSAMYRCASSIAPADTDTQYFGPGTRLTVL.

This clonotype came up many times. V gene TRBV2 combines with J gene TRBJ2-3; D possibly corresponds to TRBD2 (6 bases). From germline, CDR1 is SNHLY and CDR2 FYNNEI. Trimming stripped 7 bases from V and 4 bases from J, with 12 bases between. The CDR3 totals 13 residues. DNA of the CDR3: TGTGCCAGCACCGGGAGCGGAGCAGATACGCAGTATTTT. As protein: CASTGSGADTQYF.

This clonotype was observed at least ten times. The chain joins TRBV5-1 to TRBJ1-3, with a weak D call TRBD1 (6 bases). The CDR3 totals 16 residues. Germline V CDR1 and CDR2: SGHRS, YFSETQ. Trimming stripped 4 bases from V and 2 bases from J, with 16 bases between. The CDR3 here is CASSPEGGLTGNTIYF. For the CDR3, the DNA is TGCGCCAGCAGCCCCGAGGGGGGCCTAACTGGAAACACCATATATTTT.

At least ten counts were recorded for this clonotype. The CDR3 sequence is CASSQDQGATEAFF. As DNA, the CDR3 is TGCGCCAGCAGCCAAGATCAAGGGGCCACTGAAGCTTTCTTT. This chain joins TRBV4-3 and TRBJ1-1; TRBD1 might be the D (5 bases). CDR3 length: 14 residues. Per germline, CDR1 LGHNA and CDR2 YSLEER. With 0 bases removed from V and 4 bases from J, the gap between germline ends came to 9 bases.

This clonotype was detected many times. The gene calls are TRBV19 and TRBJ2-7; D not certain. The ends were cut back, 4 bases at V and 7 bases at J, with 14 bases in the middle. The germline gives CDR1 LNHDA, CDR2 SQIVND (reference sequence). The length of the CDR3 is 13 residues. The CDR3 region has the DNA TGTGCCAGTAGTACCCTCGTGGGGTTTGAGCAGTACTTC. Protein sequence: CASSTLVGFEQYF.

This clonotype was seen at least ten times. The V call is TRBV5-1, the J call TRBJ2-3, with D possibly TRBD1 on 5 matching bases. V lost 0 bases and J 2 bases, leaving 7 bases between the germline ends. CDR3 size: 14 residues. Per germline, CDR1 SGHRS and CDR2 YFSETQ. The CDR3 is CASSLARDTDTQYF. The CDR3 DNA reads as TGCGCCAGCAGCTTGGCCAGGGACACAGATACGCAGTATTTT. The full variable domain, in which reference TRBV5-1 and TRBJ2-3 provide the parts outside the CDR3, is KAGVTQTPRYLIKTRGQQVTLSCSPISGHRSVSWYQQTPGQGLQFLFEYFSETQRNKGNFPGRFSGRQFSNSRSEMNVSTLELGDSALYLCASSLARDTDTQYFGPGTRLTVL.

This clonotype was detected many times. The chain uses TRBV5-4 and TRBJ2-1; TRBD2 is a possible D gene (6 bases). The CDR3 loop spans 13 amino acids. The germline V and J ends were trimmed by 3 bases and 14 bases, with 18 bases remaining between them. The germline CDR1 and CDR2 sequences are SGHNT and YYREEE (reference sequence). This CDR3 reads CASSSGTRSLEFF. CDR3 DNA: TGTGCCAGCAGCTCCGGGACTCGAAGTTTGGAGTTCTTC.

This clonotype was picked up a small number of times. The chain links TRBV6-1 to TRBJ1-2; 7 bases match TRBD1. The CDR3 extends over 15 amino acids. The V and J ends lost 6 bases and 5 bases, in that order; junction bases with no gene match: 12. Germline lookup yields CDR1 MNHNS and CDR2 SASEGT. CDR3 sequence reads: CASRTQGVRGYGYTF. CDR3 in DNA: TGTGCCAGCAGGACCCAGGGGGTACGGGGGTATGGCTACACCTTC.

This clonotype has more than one count but fewer than ten. This chain connects TRBV12-3 or TRBV12-4 to TRBJ1-1; D gene ambiguous. The ends were cut back, 3 bases at V and 0 bases at J, with 14 bases in the middle. The CDR3 covers 16 residues. The CDR3 DNA sequence: TGTGCCAGCAGTTTGTACGGTCAGACAATGAACACTGAAGCTTTCTTT. Residues: CASSLYGQTMNTEAFF.

The sample holds many counts of this clonotype. The rearrangement joins TRBV20-1 to TRBJ1-5; 12 bases match TRBD1. V shed 5 bases, J shed 6 bases, and the junction held 8 bases outside the gene matches. The CDR3 has 15 amino acids. Germline V gene sequence: CDR1 DFQATT, CDR2 SNEGSKA (reference sequence). The CDR3 here is CSAGRDRGLFQPQHF. CDR3 sequence (DNA): TGCAGTGCTGGCCGGGACAGGGGGCTCTTTCAGCCCCAGCATTTT.

This clonotype was seen repeatedly, ten times or more. This chain joins TRBV5-6 and TRBJ2-1; D may be TRBD2 (6 bases). V lost 7 bases and J 0 bases, leaving 11 bases between the germline ends. Germline loops: CDR1 SGHDT, CDR2 YYEEEE. This CDR3 contains 14 residues. The CDR3 nucleotides are TGTGCCAGCTCCCTAGCGAGCTCCTACAATGAGCAGTTCTTC. Protein sequence: CASSLASSYNEQFF.

This clonotype came up many times. This chain uses TRBV27 with TRBJ1-2, with TRBD1 as a possible D gene (5 bases). V lost 0 bases, J lost 4 bases, and 15 bases lay in between. The CDR3 is 16 residues long. From germline, CDR1 is MNHEY and CDR2 SMNVEV (reference sequence). The CDR3 coding sequence is TGTGCCAGCAGTTTATCGGGCAGGGATCCCACCTATGGCTACACCTTC. Its translation is CASSLSGRDPTYGYTF.

This clonotype has a count of ten or more. The chain employs TRBV11-3 and TRBJ2-2, with D perhaps matching TRBD1 or TRBD2 (6 bases each). The CDR3 runs to 16 residues. CDR1 is SGHNT, CDR2 YENEEA, per germline. Trimming removed 5 bases at V and 5 bases at J, with 18 bases between. This CDR3 reads CASSPKGGGRTGELFF. The CDR3 DNA reads TGTGCCAGCAGCCCAAAAGGGGGAGGTCGGACCGGGGAGCTGTTTTTT.

The table lists this clonotype with many counts. The chain is built from TRBV20-1 and TRBJ1-1; D unresolved. The CDR3 contains 13 residues. V lost 1 base to trimming and J lost 3 bases, with 9 bases between them. Looked up from germline, CDR1 is DFQATT and CDR2 is SNEGSKA (reference sequence). The CDR3: CSARGERDTEAFF. The DNA of the CDR3 is TGCAGTGCTAGAGGGGAAAGAGACACTGAAGCTTTCTTT.

This clonotype was found many times. The chain joins TRBV18 to TRBJ2-5; D uncertain. The CDR3 has 13 amino acids. The V gene lost 2 bases and the J gene lost 3 bases, with 7 bases spanning the gap. Germline V gene data show CDR1 as KGHSH and CDR2 as LQKENI. CDR3 amino acids: CASSPRAKETQYF. CDR3 coding DNA: TGTGCCAGCTCACCAAGAGCCAAAGAGACCCAGTACTTC.

This clonotype was picked up many times. V and J are TRBV11-2 and TRBJ2-2; D remains ambiguous. From germline, CDR1 is SGHAT and CDR2 FQNNGV. Trimming cost V 1 base and J 0 bases, with 12 bases left between them. This CDR3 has 17 amino acids. The CDR3 region has the DNA TGTGCCAGCAGCTTAGTGAGGCGGACCCCGAACACCGGGGAGCTGTTTTTT. Protein product: CASSLVRRTPNTGELFF.

This clonotype has a count of ten or more. This may be a read error: a much more frequent sequence differs by one nucleotide. The chain is built from TRBV10-2 and TRBJ1-1; D call uncertain. Germline CDR1 and CDR2: WSHSY and SAAADI. The CDR3 covers 15 residues. The DNA of the CDR3 is TGCGCCAACAGTAGTAGGGCAGCGAAGAACACTGAAGCTTTCTTT. Translating it yields CANSSRAAKNTEAFF.

The table lists this clonotype with many counts. The rearrangement links TRBV5-6 to TRBJ1-2, with D perhaps matching TRBD1 (6 bases). This CDR3 has 14 residues. The germline CDR1 and CDR2 sequences are SGHDT and YYEEEE. Deletions cut 3 bases from V and 4 bases from J, with 13 bases between. The CDR3 coding sequence is TGTGCCAGCAGCTCGACGACAGGTACCTATGGCTACACCTTC. Encoded protein: CASSSTTGTYGYTF.

The chain couples TRBV7-2 to TRBJ1-1, with TRBD1 matching 10 bases. The CDR3 extends over 14 amino acids. The V gene's germline CDR1 is SGHTA and CDR2 FQGNSA. Unmatched junction bases numbered 1, after V lost 1 base and J lost 5 bases. CDR3 in amino acids: CASSLGGQGTEAFF. As DNA, the CDR3 is TGTGCCAGCAGCTTAGGGGGACAGGGGACTGAAGCTTTCTTT.

This clonotype was counted many times. In DNA form, the CDR3 reads TGTGCCAGCAGTCAGGGACAGACCGTCCAAGCTTTCTTT. This gives the protein CASSQGQTVQAFF. The gene calls are TRBV12-3 or TRBV12-4 and TRBJ1-1; 7 bases agree with TRBD1. The CDR3 is 13 residues long. V gave up 5 bases and J gave up 9 bases; unmatched junction bases: 9.

There are many counts of this clonotype. CDR3 nucleotides: TGCAGTGCTAAACAGGGCAGGAATCAGCCCCAGCATTTT. It is translated as CSAKQGRNQPQHF. The V call is TRBV20-1, the J call TRBJ1-5; D is perhaps TRBD1 (6 bases). V lost 4 bases and J 4 bases, leaving 11 bases between the germline ends. The CDR3 consists of 13 residues. Germline V gene data show CDR1 as DFQATT and CDR2 as SNEGSKA (reference sequence).

The chain joins TRBV3-1 to TRBJ2-1; 12 bases are a match to TRBD2. CDR3 length: 16 amino acids. CDR1 is LGHDT, CDR2 YNNKEL, per germline (reference sequence). Germline trimming cut 4 bases from V and 7 bases from J; bases unmatched to any gene: 8. The CDR3 is CASSLLGLAGGNEQFF. Here the CDR3 DNA reads TGTGCCAGCAGCCTTCTTGGGCTAGCGGGAGGGAATGAGCAGTTCTTC.

This clonotype has ten or more counts. The genes are TRBV30 and TRBJ1-6, with no clear D. Germline V gene lookup returns CDR1 GTSNPN and CDR2 SVGIG (reference sequence). Deletions cut 3 bases from V and 10 bases from J, with 7 bases between. CDR3 length equals 11 residues. CDR3 bases: TGTGCCTGGAGGGATGAGTCACCCCTCCACTTT. Its translation: CAWRDESPLHF.